The 28 T cell receptor beta chains below were found in one sample sequenced in a study of T cells in Graves' hyperthyroidism and ophthalmopathy. Amplified regions were TCR beta CDR3 sequences from RNA transcripts. An initial round of RT-PCR targeting the TCR CDR3 relied on the HTBI primer set. TCRdb re-analysed the multiplex PCR reads in MiXCR, keeping a single row per CDR3 protein. The top ten clones hold 40% of a sample with a few hundred thousand distinct CDR3 sequences, approximately 18% of them seen once. The specimen sequenced was blood. The receptors stem from a young man with Graves' ophthalmopathy.

This clonotype was counted a few times. The chain couples TRBV5-6 to TRBJ2-3; D is ambiguous. The CDR3 runs 15 residues. Germline V gene data show CDR1 as SGHDT and CDR2 as YYEEEE. V was trimmed by 1 base and J by 3 bases, leaving 12 bases between them. The CDR3 spells CASSLMGPETDTQYF. CDR3 in DNA: TGTGCCAGCAGCTTGATGGGTCCCGAAACAGATACGCAGTATTTT.

This clonotype was seen repeatedly, ten times or more. CDR3 nucleotides: TGCGCCAGCAGCTTGGTTCGGGGGGGTTACACAGATACGCAGTATTTT. Translation: CASSLVRGGYTDTQYF. The gene calls are TRBV5-1 and TRBJ2-3; 8 bases align to TRBD2. CDR1 is SGHRS and CDR2 is YFSETQ in the germline V gene. V shed 0 bases, J shed 2 bases, and the junction held 5 bases outside the gene matches. The CDR3 length is 16 residues.

In this sample, this clonotype turned up a few times. This rearrangement joins TRBV20-1 to TRBJ2-1; D perhaps matches TRBD2 (6 bases). With 3 bases removed from V and 7 bases from J, the gap between germline ends came to 13 bases. The CDR3 extends over 13 amino acids. Germline V lookup: CDR1 DFQATT, CDR2 SNEGSKA (reference sequence). The CDR3 loop is CSASFGGRNEQFF. In nucleotides, the CDR3 is TGCAGTGCTAGTTTTGGGGGGAGAAATGAGCAGTTCTTC.

This chain links TRBV7-9 with TRBJ2-6; the D is unclear. Trimming took 1 base from V and 6 from J, leaving 10 bases between them. Germline V CDR1 and CDR2: SEHNR, FQNEAQ (reference sequence). The CDR3 covers 15 residues. CDR3 nucleotides: TGTGCCAGCAGCTTAGGGACCGCCTCGGCCAACGTCCTGACTTTC. Translated, it gives CASSLGTASANVLTF.

As regards this clonotype: A much larger clone sits a single nucleotide away, making a read error possible. The rearrangement uses TRBV2 and TRBJ1-6, with 9 bases fitting TRBD1. V gave up 8 bases and J gave up 7 bases; unmatched junction bases: 9. The CDR3 consists of 15 residues. The germline V gene encodes CDR1 SNHLY and CDR2 FYNNEI. The CDR3 nucleotides read TGTGCCAGCGGGCTAGTTACAGGGGGCAATTCACCCCTCCACTTT. Translating gives CASGLVTGGNSPLHF.

The table lists this clonotype with many counts. The rearrangement joins TRBV3-1 to TRBJ1-4, with D perhaps TRBD1 (5 bases). V lost 3 bases and J lost 5, with 10 bases in between. The CDR3 spans 14 residues. Germline CDR1 reads LGHDT; CDR2 reads YNNKEL (reference sequence). CDR3 sequence (DNA): TGTGCCAGCAGCCAGCGGGGGACCAATGAAAAACTGTTTTTT. Translated, it gives CASSQRGTNEKLFF. The full variable domain, in which reference TRBV3-1 and TRBJ1-4 provide the parts outside the CDR3, is DTAVSQTPKYLVTQMGNDKSIKCEQNLGHDTMYWYKQDSKKFLKIMFSYNNKELIINETVPNRFSPKSPDKAHLNLHINSLELGDSAVYFCASSQRGTNEKLFFGSGTQLSVL.

This clonotype has ten or more counts. CDR3 residues: CASRWRLDTEAFF. The CDR3 region has the DNA TGTGCCAGTAGGTGGCGCTTGGACACTGAAGCTTTCTTT. The genes are TRBV12-3 or TRBV12-4 and TRBJ1-1; D unclear. The CDR3 length is 13 residues. Trimming stripped 9 bases from V and 3 bases from J, with 14 bases between.

The V gene is TRBV5-1, the J gene TRBJ2-1; TRBD2 matches at 12 bases. Germline trimming cut 0 bases from V and 0 bases from J; bases unmatched to any gene: 7. Germline V CDR1 and CDR2: SGHRS, YFSETQ. CDR3 length equals 19 residues. CDR3 coding DNA: TGCGCCAGCAGCTTGGTTGGGACTAGCGGGCAAAGCTCCTACAATGAGCAGTTCTTC. Translated: CASSLVGTSGQSSYNEQFF.

The V call is TRBV2, the J call TRBJ2-5, with no clear D. The CDR3 runs 12 residues. Trimming shortened V by 6 bases and J by 5 bases, and 10 bases separated the two germline ends. Germline-derived CDR1 and CDR2 are SNHLY and FYNNEI. CDR3 sequence (DNA): TGTGCCAGCAGCGCCCACCGGGAGACCCAGTACTTC. This gives the protein CASSAHRETQYF.

This clonotype was recorded many times. This rearrangement joins TRBV7-8 to TRBJ2-3; 9 nucleotides line up with TRBD1. Looked up from germline, CDR1 is SGHVS and CDR2 is FQNEAQ. The CDR3 spans 18 residues. Unmatched junction bases numbered 14, after V lost 4 bases and J lost 3 bases. CDR3: CASSYLTGTGSGTDTQYF. The CDR3 DNA is TGTGCCAGCAGCTACCTGACCGGGACAGGGTCGGGGACAGATACGCAGTATTTT.

This clonotype has at least ten counts. The J gene is TRBJ2-2, the V gene TRBV6-5; D is ambiguous. CDR1 is MNHEY, CDR2 SVGAGI, per germline. The germline V and J ends were trimmed by 0 bases and 5 bases, with 4 bases remaining between them. The CDR3 totals 13 residues. The CDR3 bases are TGTGCCAGCAGTTACTCAGGAACCGGGGAGCTGTTTTTT. Translated: CASSYSGTGELFF.

This clonotype was detected ten times or more. The CDR3: CASSHGSNQPQHF. The DNA for the CDR3 is TGTGCCAGCAGCCACGGTAGCAATCAGCCCCAGCATTTT. V is TRBV3-1 and J is TRBJ1-5; D remains unclear. The V end was cut by 3 bases, the J end by 0 bases, with 3 bases between. Germline V gives CDR1 LGHDT, CDR2 YNNKEL (reference sequence). The CDR3 extends over 13 amino acids.

This clonotype was seen at least ten times. The rearrangement links TRBV7-2 to TRBJ2-1; the match to TRBD2 covers 9 bases. This CDR3 comprises 15 residues. V lost 5 bases, J lost 5 bases, and 7 bases stayed unmatched. Per the germline V gene, CDR1 is SGHTA and CDR2 is FQGNSA. The CDR3 region is CASSPGGLANNEQFF. The CDR3 bases are TGTGCCAGCAGCCCCGGCGGACTAGCGAACAATGAGCAGTTCTTC.

This clonotype came up a few times. This clone may be a read error of a much larger clone one base away. The genes are TRBV6-2 or TRBV6-3 and TRBJ1-1; D is unclear. This CDR3 has 12 amino acids. The V end was cut by 5 bases, the J end by 9 bases, with 13 bases between. CDR1 MNHEY and CDR2 SVGEGT come from the germline V gene. CDR3 bases: TGTGCCAGCAGTCTCCAGGAGACTAAAGCTTTCTTT. Protein: CASSLQETKAFF.

The sample holds a few counts of this clonotype. The chain recombines TRBV27 with TRBJ2-3; tentative D call: TRBD2 (6 bases). Looked up from germline, CDR1 is MNHEY and CDR2 is SMNVEV (reference sequence). Between the trimmed V and J ends, which lost 2 bases and 3 bases, there was a span of 12 bases. The CDR3 totals 15 residues. CDR3 bases: TGTGCCAGCAGTTTACGGCTAGCGATGACAGATACGCAGTATTTT. Residues: CASSLRLAMTDTQYF.

This clonotype came up many times. The chain combines TRBV24-1 with TRBJ2-5; D might be TRBD1 (6 bases). V lost 4 bases and J 1 base, leaving 18 bases between the germline ends. CDR1 and CDR2 from the germline V gene are KGHDR and SFDVKD. The CDR3 sequence is 17 residues long. CDR3 sequence reads: CATSDPPDTGSQETQYF. CDR3 nucleotide sequence: TGTGCCACCAGTGACCCACCAGATACAGGGAGCCAAGAGACCCAGTACTTC.

This clonotype was seen many times. J is TRBJ1-1 and V is TRBV20-1; D gene unclear. CDR3 length equals 13 residues. With 6 bases removed from V and 3 bases from J, the gap between germline ends came to 14 bases. Per germline, CDR1 DFQATT and CDR2 SNEGSKA (reference sequence). CDR3 nucleotide sequence: TGCAGTGCGGTCACGGGTGGGGACACTGAAGCTTTCTTT. Protein sequence: CSAVTGGDTEAFF.

This clonotype was seen ten or more times. This chain connects TRBV20-1 to TRBJ1-2, with D possibly matching TRBD1 (6 bases). The CDR3 is 14 residues long. Germline assignment: CDR1 DFQATT and CDR2 SNEGSKA (reference sequence). V gave up 6 bases and J gave up 2 bases, with 16 bases separating them. The CDR3 spells CSALSGAGNYGYTF. The CDR3 nucleotides read TGCAGTGCCCTATCGGGGGCAGGGAACTATGGCTACACCTTC.

In this sample, this clonotype turned up many times. V usage is TRBV20-1 and J usage is TRBJ2-1; 16 bases map to TRBD2. The CDR3 loop spans 17 amino acids. Losses at the gene ends were 2 bases for V and 9 bases for J; bases not matched to a gene: 10. Germline values: CDR1 DFQATT, CDR2 SNEGSKA (reference sequence). This CDR3 is CSARRKGLAGGPGEQFF. CDR3 in DNA: TGCAGTGCTAGAAGGAAGGGACTAGCGGGGGGGCCCGGTGAGCAGTTCTTC.

This clonotype was seen only a few times. This chain links TRBV24-1 with TRBJ1-2; D gene ambiguous. The V gene lost 0 bases and the J gene lost 5 bases, with 9 bases spanning the gap. The CDR3 loop spans 14 amino acids. Germline V gene sequence: CDR1 KGHDR, CDR2 SFDVKD. In DNA form, the CDR3 reads TGTGCCACCAGTGATTTGCAACGCCGTTATGGCTACACCTTC. Translated, it gives CATSDLQRRYGYTF.

In its sample, this clonotype was seen a few times. The rearrangement uses TRBV7-9 and TRBJ2-1, with D possibly matching TRBD1 (6 bases). Trimming removed 1 base at V and 7 bases at J, with 11 bases between. This CDR3 spans 14 amino acids. Germline V gives CDR1 SEHNR, CDR2 FQNEAQ (reference sequence). The CDR3 nucleotides read TGTGCCAGCAGCTTAGATTGGGGGCGGAATGAGCAGTTCTTC. This sequence encodes CASSLDWGRNEQFF.

The chain carries TRBV10-3 and TRBJ1-1; maybe TRBD1 (5 bases). Trimming stripped 0 bases from V and 6 bases from J, with 14 bases between. The germline CDR1 and CDR2 sequences are ENHRY and SYGVKD. CDR3 length: 15 residues. DNA of the CDR3: TGTGCCATCAGTGAGTCGAGGGACCCTTGGGCTGAAGCTTTCTTT. This translates into CAISESRDPWAEAFF.

This clonotype was recorded many times. The chain carries TRBV6-1 and TRBJ2-2, with 8 bases identical to TRBD1. Germline assignment: CDR1 MNHNS and CDR2 SASEGT. This CDR3 has 15 amino acids. V dropped 7 bases and J dropped 4; count of bases not matched to a gene: 8. The CDR3 nucleotides are TGTGCCAGCAATGGGCAGGGGGCGAGCACCGGGGAGCTGTTTTTT. Translating gives CASNGQGASTGELFF.

This chain connects TRBV6-2 or TRBV6-3 to TRBJ1-2; 9 bases are a match to TRBD1. V lost 4 bases to trimming and J lost 4 bases; unmatched junction nucleotides: 7. The germline gives CDR1 MNHEY, CDR2 SVGEGT. This CDR3 comprises 15 residues. For the CDR3, the DNA is TGTGCCAGCAGTTTCGGGACAGGGAATGGCTATGGCTACACCTTC. This translates into CASSFGTGNGYGYTF.

This clonotype showed up many times. The J gene is TRBJ1-4, the V gene TRBV20-1; D ambiguous. V was trimmed by 1 base and J by 1 base, leaving 13 bases between them. This CDR3 is 16 amino acids long. Germline CDR1 DFQATT, CDR2 SNEGSKA (reference sequence). The CDR3 coding sequence is TGCAGTGCTAGAGCGGAACAGCTTCTAACTAATGAAAAACTGTTTTTT. It codes for CSARAEQLLTNEKLFF.

The chain joins TRBV6-4 to TRBJ2-3, with a possible D match to TRBD1 (8 bases). The CDR3 spans 13 residues. Trimming took off 7 bases at V and 6 bases at J, with 14 bases between the two ends. CDR1 is MRHNA and CDR2 is SNTAGT in the germline V gene. The CDR3 region is CASTIQGGDTQYF. The CDR3 bases are TGTGCCAGCACCATACAGGGGGGGGATACGCAGTATTTT.

The V and J genes are TRBV5-1 and TRBJ2-7; D gene unclear. This CDR3 spans 13 amino acids. CDR1 and CDR2 (germline): SGHRS, YFSETQ. Trimming shortened V by 1 base and J by 3 bases, and 8 bases separated the two germline ends. The DNA for the CDR3 is TGCGCCAGCAGCTTGAAGGTCAGCTACGAGCAGTACTTC. It codes for CASSLKVSYEQYF.

This clonotype was observed at least ten times. The chain joins TRBV12-3 or TRBV12-4 to TRBJ1-5; perhaps TRBD1 as D (5 bases). The CDR3 contains 14 residues. V was pared by 3 bases and J by 2 bases, with 8 bases between. DNA for the CDR3: TGTGCCAGCAGTTTGGCGGGGGGCAATCAGCCCCAGCATTTT. Its protein is CASSLAGGNQPQHF.